This is a list of T cell receptor beta chains from one sample in a study of cytomegalovirus exposure and HLA in healthy donors. Libraries were prepared by immunoSEQ multiplex PCR; TCRdb keeps only in-frame clonotypes and omits some of them. This listing includes 150,000 or so clones. The sample consisted of PBMCs. Receptors originate from a woman aged 55-75 years in good health and CMV-seronegative. Each CDR3 is given with its conserved first and last residue. A D gene is named only where the DNA matches it firmly.

V,J,D,CDR3,DNA
TRBV7-8,TRBJ1-3,-,CASSLWFGGGGNTIYF,TGTGCCAGCAGCTTATGGTTTGGGGGGGGAGGAAACACCATATATTTT
TRBV2,TRBJ2-5,TRBD2,CASSYPRTSGIPEETQYF,TGTGCCAGCAGTTATCCTCGGACTAGCGGTATTCCTGAAGAGACCCAGTACTTC
TRBV14,TRBJ2-5,-,CASSQEATQYF,TGTGCCAGCAGCCAAGAGGCAACCCAGTACTTC
TRBV7-6,TRBJ2-7,-,CASSLRALGEPYEQYF,TGTGCCAGCAGCTTAAGGGCACTCGGGGAACCCTACGAGCAGTACTTC
TRBV29-1,TRBJ2-5,-,CSVPALELETQYF,TGCAGCGTCCCGGCGCTAGAGCTGGAGACCCAGTACTTC
TRBV2,TRBJ1-6,TRBD1,CASSAHRGTNSPLHF,TGTGCCAGCAGTGCCCACAGGGGAACCAATTCACCCCTCCACTTT
TRBV11-2,TRBJ2-7,-,CASSVTYEQYF,TGTGCCAGCAGCGTAACCTACGAGCAGTACTTC
TRBV7-9,TRBJ1-4,TRBD1,CASTSRTGWELFF,TGTGCCAGCACTTCAAGGACAGGGTGGGAACTGTTTTTT
TRBV20-1,TRBJ2-7,TRBD2,CSPRGGYEQYF,TGCAGCCCCCGGGGGGGCTACGAGCAGTACTTC
TRBV6-5,TRBJ2-1,TRBD2,CATSRGLGDNEQFF,TGTGCCACCAGCCGGGGACTAGGAGACAATGAGCAGTTCTTC